This TCR beta chain was profiled in a study of cytomegalovirus exposure and HLA in healthy donors. Study results and limitations: When a later analysis was performed, an Asian-associated ancestry cluster reportedly had fewer N-insertions than the approximately 700-donor mean.

Of note for this clone: Its antigen is not identified.

PCR involved 60 Vbeta and 13 Jbeta primers. Only in-frame clones appear in the TCRdb table, and some are missing; sequencing was by immunoSEQ multiplex PCR. The sample holds 30,000 to 40,000 clones; less than 75% are singletons and the top ten take around a tenth. The CDR3 length is 18 residues. Germline assignment: CDR1 MGHRA and CDR2 YSYEKL. V lost 1 base and J lost 2; bases outside the gene matches: 6. The genes are TRBV4-1 and TRBJ1-6; 9 nucleotides align to TRBD1. This receptor was obtained from a man between 40 and 49 years old in good health and CMV-seropositive. Sequencing was performed on PBMCs. CDR3 nucleotide sequence: TGCGCCAGCAGCCAAGGGGACAGGGCGGGCCCCTATAATTCACCCCTCCACTTT. Its translation is CASSQGDRAGPYNSPLHF.